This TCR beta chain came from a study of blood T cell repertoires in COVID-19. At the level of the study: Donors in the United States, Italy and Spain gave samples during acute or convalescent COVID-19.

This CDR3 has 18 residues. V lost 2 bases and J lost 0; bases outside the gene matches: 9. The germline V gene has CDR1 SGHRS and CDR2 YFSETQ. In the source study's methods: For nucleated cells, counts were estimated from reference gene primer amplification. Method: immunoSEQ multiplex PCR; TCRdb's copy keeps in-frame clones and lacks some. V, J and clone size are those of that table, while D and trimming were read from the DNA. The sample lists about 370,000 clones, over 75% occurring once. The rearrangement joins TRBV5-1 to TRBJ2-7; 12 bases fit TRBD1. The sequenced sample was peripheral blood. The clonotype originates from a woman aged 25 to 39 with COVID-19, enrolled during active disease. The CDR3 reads CASSLGTGGLITSYEQYF. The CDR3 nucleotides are TGCGCCAGCAGCTTAGGGACAGGGGGCTTAATAACCTCCTACGAGCAGTACTTC.